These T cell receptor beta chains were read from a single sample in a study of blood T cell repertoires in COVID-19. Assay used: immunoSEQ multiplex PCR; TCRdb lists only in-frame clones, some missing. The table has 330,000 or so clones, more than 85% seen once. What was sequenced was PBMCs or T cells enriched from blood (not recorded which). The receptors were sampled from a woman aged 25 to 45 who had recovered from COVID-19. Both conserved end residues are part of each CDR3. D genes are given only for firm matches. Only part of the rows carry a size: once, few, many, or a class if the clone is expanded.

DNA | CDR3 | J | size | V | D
TGCGCCAGCGGACAGGGAGGCTATGAGCAGTTCTTC | CASGQGGYEQFF | TRBJ2-1 | - | TRBV10-2 | TRBD1
TGTGCCAGCTTTCTTGGTCAGAACAGGGGCTACACCTTC | CASFLGQNRGYTF | TRBJ1-2 | - | TRBV28 | -
TGTGCCAGCAGCCCCGGGGCGGGAGTTTATGGCTACACCTTC | CASSPGAGVYGYTF | TRBJ1-2 | - | TRBV7-9 | -
TGTGCCAGCAGTCCCGGCCAGGGTGATTCACCCCTCCACTTT | CASSPGQGDSPLHF | TRBJ1-6 | - | TRBV28 | -
TGTGCCAGCACCAGACAGGGGGAGGAGACCCAGTACTTC | CASTRQGEETQYF | TRBJ2-5 | - | TRBV2 | TRBD1
TGTGCCAGCAGTTCCATGTACCAAGAGACCCAGTACTTC | CASSSMYQETQYF | TRBJ2-5 | - | TRBV27 | -
TGTGCCAGTAGTAGAGCGGGGGGGCTCTCAGATACGCAGTATTTT | CASSRAGGLSDTQYF | TRBJ2-3 | - | TRBV19 | TRBD2
TGTGCCAGTAGAGCCGGGACAGCCTCCTACGAGCAGTACTTC | CASRAGTASYEQYF | TRBJ2-7 | - | TRBV19 | TRBD1
TGTGCCAGCAGCTCCAATCCTACAGGGGCCCGGGCCGGCTACACCTTC | CASSSNPTGARAGYTF | TRBJ1-2 | few | TRBV13 | TRBD1
TGTGCCAGCAGCCCCTTGGACAGGACAACTAATGAAAAACTGTTTTTT | CASSPLDRTTNEKLFF | TRBJ1-4 | - | TRBV3-1/TRBV3-2 | TRBD1
TGTGCCAGCAGCGAACAGGGGCTGAACTATGGCTACACCTTC | CASSEQGLNYGYTF | TRBJ1-2 | - | TRBV2 | TRBD1
TGTGCCAGCAGCGGGGGGAGAAGCGGCGGGACAGGGGGCCGGGAGCAGTTCTTC | CASSGGRSGGTGGREQFF | TRBJ2-1 | once | TRBV5-4 | TRBD1
TGTGCCAGCAGTTACGGTCCGGGACAGGGGAATTCACCCCTCCACTTT | CASSYGPGQGNSPLHF | TRBJ1-6 | - | TRBV6-2/TRBV6-3 | TRBD1
TGCAGCGTTGGGTCTACGTGGGAGCAGTACTTC | CSVGSTWEQYF | TRBJ2-7 | once | TRBV29-1 | -
TGTGCCAGCAGCGGGGGACTAGCGGGAGTTGGCTACGAGCAGTACTTC | CASSGGLAGVGYEQYF | TRBJ2-7 | - | TRBV9 | TRBD2
TGTGCCAGCAGCCTAGGGGGGGACACTGAAGCTTTCTTT | CASSLGGDTEAFF | TRBJ1-1 | - | TRBV7-9 | -
TGTGCCAGCAGTCTAGTCGGGACACACTACGAGCAGTACTTC | CASSLVGTHYEQYF | TRBJ2-7 | - | TRBV28 | -
TGTGCCAGCAGCCAAACTTTGACAGTTTCCTACGAGCAGTACTTC | CASSQTLTVSYEQYF | TRBJ2-7 | - | TRBV4-2 | -
TGTGCCACCAGCAGAGACAGGGGGTTCCTCAATGAGCAGTTCTTC | CATSRDRGFLNEQFF | TRBJ2-1 | - | TRBV15 | TRBD1